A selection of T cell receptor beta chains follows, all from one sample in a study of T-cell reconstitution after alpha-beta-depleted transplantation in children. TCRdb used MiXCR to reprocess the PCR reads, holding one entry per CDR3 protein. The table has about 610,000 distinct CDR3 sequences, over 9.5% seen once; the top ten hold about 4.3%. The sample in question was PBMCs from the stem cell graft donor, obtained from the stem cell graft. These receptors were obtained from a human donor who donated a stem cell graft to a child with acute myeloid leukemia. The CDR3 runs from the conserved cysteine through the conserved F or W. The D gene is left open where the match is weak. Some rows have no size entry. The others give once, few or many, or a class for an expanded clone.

cdr3_nt: TGTGCCAGCTCACCACAGGACTTGGTGATCCAAGAGACCCAGTACTTC
cdr3_aa: CASSPQDLVIQETQYF
d_call: NA
clone_size: NA
v_call: TRBV18
j_call: TRBJ2-5

cdr3_nt: TGTGCCTGGAATCCGGGCCAGAGCTTGGGGGAGCAGTACTTC
cdr3_aa: CAWNPGQSLGEQYF
d_call: NA
clone_size: NA
v_call: TRBV30
j_call: TRBJ2-7

cdr3_nt: TGTGCCAGCAGTTACGGGGGACAGCTCAACGAGCAGTACTTC
cdr3_aa: CASSYGGQLNEQYF
d_call: TRBD1
clone_size: NA
v_call: TRBV6-2/TRBV6-3
j_call: TRBJ2-7

cdr3_nt: TGCAGCGCCCAAAGGGGAACCTACGAGCAGTACTTC
cdr3_aa: CSAQRGTYEQYF
d_call: NA
clone_size: few
v_call: TRBV29-1
j_call: TRBJ2-7

cdr3_nt: TGTGCCAGCAGTTACGAGCACTCTGGGGCCAACGTCCTGACTTTC
cdr3_aa: CASSYEHSGANVLTF
d_call: NA
clone_size: many
v_call: TRBV6-2/TRBV6-3
j_call: TRBJ2-6

cdr3_nt: TGTGCCAGCAGCCAAGGTCCCGGTCGGGGACAGGGGACCGGGGAGCTGTTTTTT
cdr3_aa: CASSQGPGRGQGTGELFF
d_call: TRBD1
clone_size: few
v_call: TRBV3-1
j_call: TRBJ2-2

cdr3_nt: TGTGCCAGCAGCGGAGGGACAGTTAATAATTCACCCCTCCACTTT
cdr3_aa: CASSGGTVNNSPLHF
d_call: TRBD1
clone_size: many
v_call: TRBV7-2
j_call: TRBJ1-6

cdr3_nt: TGTGCCAGCAGTATAGGACATAACACCGGGGAGCTGTTTTTT
cdr3_aa: CASSIGHNTGELFF
d_call: NA
clone_size: few
v_call: TRBV6-4
j_call: TRBJ2-2

cdr3_nt: TGTGCCAGCAGCTTAGCGGGCAGAACGGGAGATACGCAGTATTTT
cdr3_aa: CASSLAGRTGDTQYF
d_call: NA
clone_size: NA
v_call: TRBV7-2
j_call: TRBJ2-3

cdr3_nt: TGTGCCAGCAGCTTAGAGACAGCCAATGAGCAGTTCTTC
cdr3_aa: CASSLETANEQFF
d_call: NA
clone_size: few
v_call: TRBV11-3
j_call: TRBJ2-1

cdr3_nt: TGTGCCAGCAGCGTGGGCCCGCGGGCTAATGAAAAACTGTTTTTT
cdr3_aa: CASSVGPRANEKLFF
d_call: NA
clone_size: NA
v_call: TRBV9
j_call: TRBJ1-4

cdr3_nt: TGTGCCAGCAGCCAGTTGGCTAGCGGGAGGGCCCCTGAGCAGTTCTTC
cdr3_aa: CASSQLASGRAPEQFF
d_call: TRBD2
clone_size: NA
v_call: TRBV14
j_call: TRBJ2-1

cdr3_nt: TGTGCCAGCAGTTCCGGTCCAGGCTTCACAGATACGCAGTATTTT
cdr3_aa: CASSSGPGFTDTQYF
d_call: NA
clone_size: many
v_call: TRBV27
j_call: TRBJ2-3

cdr3_nt: TGTGCCAGCAGTTACTCGAGAGTGAACTCCTACGAGCAGTACTTC
cdr3_aa: CASSYSRVNSYEQYF
d_call: NA
clone_size: many
v_call: TRBV6-5
j_call: TRBJ2-7

cdr3_nt: TGCAGTGCTACACAGGAAGAGACCCAGTACTTC
cdr3_aa: CSATQEETQYF
d_call: NA
clone_size: few
v_call: TRBV20-1
j_call: TRBJ2-5

cdr3_nt: TGTGCCAGCAGCCAAGATAGTTGGGGTTACAATGAGCAGTTCTTC
cdr3_aa: CASSQDSWGYNEQFF
d_call: NA
clone_size: NA
v_call: TRBV4-2
j_call: TRBJ2-1

cdr3_nt: TGCAGTGCTAGAGATTGGCTAGCGGGAGGGAGGGGGGATACGCAGTATTTT
cdr3_aa: CSARDWLAGGRGDTQYF
d_call: TRBD2
clone_size: NA
v_call: TRBV20-1
j_call: TRBJ2-3

cdr3_nt: TGTGCCAGCAGCCAAGATTACTTTCGGGAGGCACTTCGACAAGAGACCCAGTACTTC
cdr3_aa: CASSQDYFREALRQETQYF
d_call: TRBD2
clone_size: few
v_call: TRBV14
j_call: TRBJ2-5

cdr3_nt: TGTGCCAGCAGTGACACGGCGGGATTAAGGGCAGATACGCAGTATTTT
cdr3_aa: CASSDTAGLRADTQYF
d_call: NA
clone_size: NA
v_call: TRBV6-4
j_call: TRBJ2-3

cdr3_nt: TGCAGCGTTGCTTTCCGGACAGGGGAGTTGTACAATGAGCAGTTCTTC
cdr3_aa: CSVAFRTGELYNEQFF
d_call: TRBD1
clone_size: many
v_call: TRBV29-1
j_call: TRBJ2-1

cdr3_nt: TGTGCCAGCAGTCAGCGGACTAGCGGAAGGAATGAGCAGTTCTTC
cdr3_aa: CASSQRTSGRNEQFF
d_call: TRBD2
clone_size: few
v_call: TRBV6-1
j_call: TRBJ2-1

cdr3_nt: TGCAGTGCTAGAGTTGGCACCTACAATGAGCAGTTCTTC
cdr3_aa: CSARVGTYNEQFF
d_call: NA
clone_size: few
v_call: TRBV20-1
j_call: TRBJ2-1

cdr3_nt: TGTGCCAGCATCCGACTAGCGGGAGTGGGCGAGCAGTACTTC
cdr3_aa: CASIRLAGVGEQYF
d_call: TRBD2
clone_size: few
v_call: TRBV6-1
j_call: TRBJ2-7

cdr3_nt: TGTGCCATCAGTGAAGGGAGCGGCGAGCAGTACTTC
cdr3_aa: CAISEGSGEQYF
d_call: NA
clone_size: NA
v_call: TRBV10-3
j_call: TRBJ2-7

cdr3_nt: TGTGCCTGGACAGTGGGGCTAGCGGGAGTCAATGAGCAGTTCTTC
cdr3_aa: CAWTVGLAGVNEQFF
d_call: TRBD2
clone_size: many
v_call: TRBV30
j_call: TRBJ2-1

cdr3_nt: TGTGCCAGCAGCGTAAGCGCCTCCTACGAGCAGTACTTC
cdr3_aa: CASSVSASYEQYF
d_call: NA
clone_size: NA
v_call: TRBV9
j_call: TRBJ2-7

cdr3_nt: TGTGCCAGCAGCTTAGTAGCGGAAGCTGAGCAGTACTTC
cdr3_aa: CASSLVAEAEQYF
d_call: NA
clone_size: NA
v_call: TRBV7-3
j_call: TRBJ2-7

cdr3_nt: TGTGCCAGCAGCGGCGCGGGCAGTCTGGAGTTCTTC
cdr3_aa: CASSGAGSLEFF
d_call: NA
clone_size: many
v_call: TRBV9
j_call: TRBJ2-1

cdr3_nt: TGTGCCAGCAGTTGGGGTGGTCAGCCCCAGCATTTT
cdr3_aa: CASSWGGQPQHF
d_call: NA
clone_size: many
v_call: TRBV6-6
j_call: TRBJ1-5

cdr3_nt: TGTGCCATCACTGGGGACAGGGAAACTGAAGCTTTCTTT
cdr3_aa: CAITGDRETEAFF
d_call: TRBD1
clone_size: many
v_call: TRBV10-3
j_call: TRBJ1-1

cdr3_nt: TGCAGTGCTAGAGATCGGGGACAGACCTACGAGCAGTACTTC
cdr3_aa: CSARDRGQTYEQYF
d_call: TRBD1
clone_size: many
v_call: TRBV20-1
j_call: TRBJ2-7

cdr3_nt: TGCGCCAGCAAACGCGAAACAGGGGCCGGGGAGCTGTTTTTT
cdr3_aa: CASKRETGAGELFF
d_call: TRBD1
clone_size: NA
v_call: TRBV5-1
j_call: TRBJ2-2

cdr3_nt: TGTGCCAGCAGCGATCCGGGGGCTAGCGGTTCCTACGAGCAGTACTTC
cdr3_aa: CASSDPGASGSYEQYF
d_call: NA
clone_size: many
v_call: TRBV14
j_call: TRBJ2-7

cdr3_nt: TGTGCCAGCAGCCAACCTTCGGCCGGAGTAGGAAACACCATATATTTT
cdr3_aa: CASSQPSAGVGNTIYF
d_call: NA
clone_size: few
v_call: TRBV3-1
j_call: TRBJ1-3

cdr3_nt: TGTGCCAGCAGCTTGCCGGGGGCCCAGGGGGAGCAGTACTTC
cdr3_aa: CASSLPGAQGEQYF
d_call: NA
clone_size: NA
v_call: TRBV7-9
j_call: TRBJ2-7

cdr3_nt: TGTGCCAGCTCACTGAAAACTCGGGGGGCAGATACGCAGTATTTT
cdr3_aa: CASSLKTRGADTQYF
d_call: TRBD2
clone_size: NA
v_call: TRBV18
j_call: TRBJ2-3

cdr3_nt: TGTGCCAGCAGCTTAGTGACAGGGGGAAGTGAAAAACTGTTTTTT
cdr3_aa: CASSLVTGGSEKLFF
d_call: TRBD1
clone_size: many
v_call: TRBV7-2
j_call: TRBJ1-4

cdr3_nt: TGCAGTGCTAACGATTATAGGGAGACCCAGTACTTC
cdr3_aa: CSANDYRETQYF
d_call: NA
clone_size: many
v_call: TRBV20-1
j_call: TRBJ2-5

cdr3_nt: TGTGCCAGCATGGCGGGATTGAACACCGGGGAGCTGTTTTTT
cdr3_aa: CASMAGLNTGELFF
d_call: NA
clone_size: many
v_call: TRBV9
j_call: TRBJ2-2

cdr3_nt: TGTGCCAGCAGTGAACCCTCTACGGGAGGGACTGAAGCTTTCTTT
cdr3_aa: CASSEPSTGGTEAFF
d_call: NA
clone_size: many
v_call: TRBV25-1
j_call: TRBJ1-1

cdr3_nt: TGTGCCAGCCGGACCTTTAACTATGGCTACACCTTC
cdr3_aa: CASRTFNYGYTF
d_call: NA
clone_size: NA
v_call: TRBV28
j_call: TRBJ1-2

cdr3_nt: TGTGCCAGCTCACCAAAACAACAGGGTAGCGCTGAAGCTTTCTTT
cdr3_aa: CASSPKQQGSAEAFF
d_call: NA
clone_size: once
v_call: TRBV18
j_call: TRBJ1-1

cdr3_nt: TGTGCCTGGAACCGGGACAGGGTTCCCGGGGAGCTGTTTTTT
cdr3_aa: CAWNRDRVPGELFF
d_call: TRBD1
clone_size: NA
v_call: TRBV30
j_call: TRBJ2-2

cdr3_nt: TGTGCCAGTCACCTAAGGACAGGGGTTCATGAGCAGTTCTTC
cdr3_aa: CASHLRTGVHEQFF
d_call: TRBD1
clone_size: NA
v_call: TRBV6-2/TRBV6-3
j_call: TRBJ2-1

cdr3_nt: TGTGCCAGCAGCTTGACTAGCGGGAGTGGAGATACGCAGTATTTT
cdr3_aa: CASSLTSGSGDTQYF
d_call: TRBD2
clone_size: many
v_call: TRBV7-9
j_call: TRBJ2-3

cdr3_nt: TGTGCCAGCAGCCAACCGGACTTTGAGACCCAGTACTTC
cdr3_aa: CASSQPDFETQYF
d_call: NA
clone_size: NA
v_call: TRBV14
j_call: TRBJ2-5

cdr3_nt: TGCAGTGCTAGTGACAGGACCCAAGAGACCCAGTACTTC
cdr3_aa: CSASDRTQETQYF
d_call: NA
clone_size: few
v_call: TRBV20-1
j_call: TRBJ2-5

cdr3_nt: TGTGCCACCGGGGGTGGTTCTAGCGGGGCTACGCAGTATTTT
cdr3_aa: CATGGGSSGATQYF
d_call: TRBD2
clone_size: many
v_call: TRBV10-3
j_call: TRBJ2-3